The following is a T cell receptor beta chain sequence with its context. The antigen remains unidentified. One junction end does not reproduce the germline sequence, and a read error may be involved. The germline gives CDR1 SGHTA, CDR2 FQGNSA. CDR3 length: 13 amino acids. The data were taken from a study of cytomegalovirus exposure and HLA in healthy donors. General study findings and limits: In an earlier analysis, in several hundred donors, most V segments appeared productive either ~87% or ~30% of the time.

With 60 Vbeta and 13 Jbeta primers, the PCR was carried out. The table came from immunoSEQ multiplex PCR; TCRdb's copy has only in-frame clones and leaves some out. The data hold roughly 99,000 clones, with around three quarters observed a single time. The sequence came from a male donor in good health and CMV-seropositive. The chain has TRBV7-2 and TRBJ2-7; D gene unclear. The sample taken for sequencing was PBMCs. The CDR3 bases are TGTGCCAGCACCGCTTTGTCGAAACAGCTTCTCAACTTC. It yields the protein CASTALSKQLLNF. The complete variable domain, with remaining parts taken from reference TRBV7-2 and TRBJ2-7, reads GAGVSQSPSNKVTEKGKDVELRCDPISGHTALYWYRQSLGQGLEFLIYFQGNSAPDKSGLPSDRFSAERTGGSVSTLTIQRTQQEDSAVYLCASTALSKQLLNFGPGTRLTVT.